This T cell receptor beta chain was sequenced in a study of blood T cells in healthy people across ages. Points from the study as a whole: Both naive CD4+ cell counts and diversity were greater in long-lived donors than in aged donors.

Germline assignment: CDR1 SGHVS and CDR2 FQNEAQ. V gave up 2 bases and J gave up 0 bases, with 11 bases separating them. CDR3 length: 17 residues. Through a sample-barcoded 5' primer and a J-beta primer mix, a second PCR was run for roughly 6 to 12 cycles. TCRdb used MiXCR to reprocess the 5' RACE reads, holding one entry per CDR3 protein. Here the sample spans approximately 600,000 distinct CDR3 sequences, about 54% being singletons. Only a few counts were recorded for this clonotype. Its antigen is currently unknown. The specimen sequenced was blood. The receptor was isolated from a man aged 55 to 69 in good health. The rearrangement joins TRBV7-8 to TRBJ2-6; perhaps TRBD2 as D (6 bases). For the CDR3, the DNA is TGTGCCAGCAGCTTATTAAGGGGAGGCTCTGGGGCCAACGTCCTGACTTTC. This sequence encodes CASSLLRGGSGANVLTF.